These 15 T cell receptor beta chains were sequenced from one sample in a study of monozygotic twins with inflammatory bowel disease. TCRdb re-called the 5' RACE reads; one entry per CDR3 protein, DNA not given. In all, the sample yields about 160,000 distinct CDR3 sequences. Sequencing was carried out using blood. These receptors originate from a human donor with ulcerative colitis or Crohn's disease, or a healthy co-twin of an affected twin (not recorded which).

CDR3 amino acids: CASSPIREQYF. The chain employs TRBV7-9 and TRBJ2-7. CDR3 length: 11 amino acids. CDR1 and CDR2 (germline): SEHNR, FQNEAQ (reference sequence).

This sequence joins TRBV12-3 or TRBV12-4 and TRBJ1-6; checking the TCRdb D call of TRBD1 is not possible without DNA. The length of the CDR3 is 15 residues. Here the CDR3 reads CASSPTGERNSPLHF.

This sequence joins TRBV19 and TRBJ1-5; TCRdb lists TRBD1, though no DNA is available to test this call. The germline V gene has CDR1 LNHDA and CDR2 SQIVND (reference sequence). This CDR3 region has 19 residues. The CDR3 sequence is CASSIEIGQGSRGNQPQHF.

CDR3 residues: CATSDLAGPSYNEQFF. The chain couples TRBV24-1 to TRBJ2-1; absent DNA, TCRdb's TRBD2 call cannot be checked. The V gene's germline CDR1 is KGHDR and CDR2 SFDVKD. The CDR3 has 16 residues.

The chain carries TRBV6-2 or TRBV6-3 and TRBJ2-5. The CDR3 is made up of 12 amino acids. From germline, CDR1 is MNHEY and CDR2 SVGEGT. The CDR3 reads CASSYGRETQYF.

The V call is TRBV12-3 or TRBV12-4, the J call TRBJ1-2. CDR3 length: 13 residues. Here the CDR3 reads CASSLGKNYGYTF.

The genes are TRBV10-3 and TRBJ1-4. Germline CDR1 and CDR2: ENHRY and SYGVKD. The CDR3 totals 15 residues. The CDR3 sequence: CAISESRGTNEKLFF.

The CDR3 reads CSVEARYPDRGGTSGRSYNEQFF. This chain uses TRBV29-1 with TRBJ2-1; there is no DNA to check the TCRdb D call of TRBD1. The length of the CDR3 is 23 residues. Germline V gene lookup returns CDR1 SQVTM and CDR2 ANQGSEA.

Here the CDR3 reads CASSAQGATVYEQYF. J is TRBJ2-7 and V is TRBV19; TCRdb selects TRBD1, and the lack of DNA leaves this call unchecked. Germline CDR1 LNHDA, CDR2 SQIVND (reference sequence). The CDR3 is 15 amino acids.

CDR3 sequence: CAISQNRGGNEQYF. J is TRBJ2-7 and V is TRBV10-3; TCRdb proposes TRBD1, but this gene call is untestable without DNA. The CDR3 is 14 amino acids. Germline assignment: CDR1 ENHRY and CDR2 SYGVKD.

The chain carries TRBV20-1 and TRBJ2-5; with no DNA, the TCRdb D assignment of TRBD2 cannot be verified. The germline V gene encodes CDR1 DFQATT and CDR2 SNEGSKA (reference sequence). The CDR3 loop spans 18 amino acids. CDR3 region: CSARDTSGSISGQETQYF.

This chain links TRBV9 with TRBJ2-4; the D call from TCRdb, TRBD1, cannot be confirmed without DNA. This CDR3 is built from 15 residues. Germline V gene lookup returns CDR1 SGDLS and CDR2 YYNGEE. CDR3 in amino acids: CASSEQGSAKNIQYF.

V usage is TRBV5-1 and J usage is TRBJ2-3; TCRdb picks TRBD1, but there is no DNA to check that call. This CDR3 contains 16 residues. Per the germline V gene, CDR1 is SGHRS and CDR2 is YFSETQ. The CDR3: CASSFLTGQATDTQYF.

The chain is built from TRBV12-3 or TRBV12-4 and TRBJ2-3; TCRdb returns TRBD1, unconfirmable since there is no DNA. This CDR3 region has 14 residues. The CDR3 loop reads CASSLGGRPDTQYF.

The rearrangement uses TRBV29-1 and TRBJ1-2. CDR1 is SQVTM, CDR2 ANQGSEA, per germline. The CDR3 is made up of 13 amino acids. CDR3 sequence reads: CRVEGGTNYGYTF.